Sequencing of this T cell receptor (beta chain) was carried out in a study of T cell repertoires in cytomegalovirus infection. The wider study: Recently identified HLA-C-restricted CMV epitopes and well-studied HLA-B-restricted CMV epitopes were used by the study. Public TCR beta signatures indicated both CMV infection and matching HLA type.

Notes on the study in general: HLA-C-restricted CMV-specific TCR beta clonotypes prevailed in the ex vivo response. Summed frequency of shared TCR beta families picked out CMV carriers who also had the relevant HLA.

Comment on this clonotype: The antigen remains undetermined.

TCRdb used MiXCR to reprocess the reads, holding one entry per CDR3 protein. The sample records about 220,000 distinct CDR3 sequences, 35% to 40% being singletons. The CDR3 spans 12 residues. CDR1 and CDR2 (germline): MDHEN, SYDVKM. V lost 2 bases to trimming and J lost 8 bases, with 9 bases between them. The origin of this receptor is a human donor in good health (CMV status not recorded). Some clones in this sample may be carry-over from other donors' samples. The sample here was CD8+ T cells from cultured PBMCs, taken from culture after CMV antigen stimulation. V gene TRBV28 combines with J gene TRBJ1-2; unclear D gene. The CDR3 spells CASSLIADGYTF. CDR3 nucleotides: TGTGCCAGCAGTTTAATCGCCGACGGCTACACCTTC.